This T cell receptor (beta chain) was recorded in a study of T-cell memory formation after mild COVID-19. Across the study: TCR clusters were largely donor specific.

Notes on this clonotype: Antigen specificity is unknown.

Findings and caveats of the study: Mainly in CM and EM were contracting CD4+ clones; CD8+ were in EMRA.

Constant-segment primers and 5'RACE yielded cDNA libraries for TCR alpha and TCR beta, each carrying sample barcodes and UMIs. TCRdb reprocessed the 5' RACE reads with MiXCR, giving one entry per CDR3 protein. The sample lists about 430,000 distinct CDR3 sequences, 20% to 25% occurring once. Germline V gene lookup returns CDR1 DFQATT and CDR2 SNEGSKA (reference sequence). The CDR3 length is 14 residues. V lost 3 bases, J lost 8 bases, and 9 bases stayed unmatched. The sequence came from an adult woman who had mild COVID-19 (a few samples of this study predate the infection). Cell type and time point are not known. V gene TRBV20-1 combines with J gene TRBJ2-3; TRBD2 aligns across 9 bases. The sample was PBMCs or a T cell subset sorted from them (not recorded which). DNA for the CDR3: TGCAGTGCTAGGTGGGGACCGGGACTAGCTACGCAGTATTTT. The encoded protein is CSARWGPGLATQYF.